This entry lists 16 T cell receptor beta chains sequenced from one sample in a study of blood T cell repertoires in COVID-19. This table comes from immunoSEQ multiplex PCR, and its TCRdb copy is limited to in-frame clones, with some not included. The sample lists 85,000 to 110,000 clones; roughly 82% were seen once. Sequencing was carried out using peripheral blood. The receptors come from a human donor in a cohort sampled during active COVID-19.

This chain joins TRBV2 and TRBJ1-5; D is perhaps TRBD1 (5 bases). Per germline, CDR1 SNHLY and CDR2 FYNNEI. CDR3 length equals 16 residues. Trimming left V 5 bases short and J 3 bases short, with 17 bases between. The CDR3 loop reads CASSKGGASHNQPQHF. The DNA for the CDR3 is TGTGCCAGCAGTAAAGGCGGGGCCAGCCACAATCAGCCCCAGCATTTT.

The chain carries TRBV5-1 and TRBJ1-1; a possible D gene is TRBD1 (6 bases). The CDR3 extends over 14 amino acids. In germline, CDR1 is SGHRS, CDR2 YFSETQ. With 0 bases removed from V and 7 bases from J, the gap between germline ends came to 13 bases. The CDR3 spells CASSLADSGLEAFF. The CDR3, as DNA: TGCGCCAGCAGCTTGGCGGACAGCGGTCTTGAAGCTTTCTTT.

The chain couples TRBV2 to TRBJ1-2, with 8 positions matching TRBD1. The CDR3 is 16 amino acids. J gave up 4 bases and V 6 bases, and 13 bases lay outside the gene matches. Germline V gene sequence: CDR1 SNHLY, CDR2 FYNNEI. Here the CDR3 DNA reads TGTGCCAGCAGCGCGGACAGGGCCCGGGTGAGCTATGGCTACACCTTC. Translation: CASSADRARVSYGYTF.

The chain employs TRBV19 and TRBJ1-1; D is unresolved. V gave up 4 bases and J gave up 1 base, with 16 bases separating them. Germline values: CDR1 LNHDA, CDR2 SQIVND (reference sequence). The CDR3 consists of 16 residues. CDR3 region: CASSTPGPRGNTEAFF. For the CDR3, the DNA is TGTGCCAGTAGTACCCCTGGACCGCGGGGGAACACTGAAGCTTTCTTT.

The chain links TRBV10-1 to TRBJ1-1; D might be TRBD1 (5 bases). The CDR3 consists of 13 residues. The V gene's germline CDR1 is WNHNN and CDR2 SYGVQD (reference sequence). The germline V and J ends were trimmed by 6 bases and 5 bases, with 13 bases remaining between them. This chain's CDR3 is CASSPGGGTEAFF. CDR3 nucleotide sequence: TGCGCCAGCAGCCCCGGGGGGGGAACTGAAGCTTTCTTT.

The rearrangement uses TRBV6-5 and TRBJ2-3, with D possibly matching TRBD2 (6 bases). Germline-derived CDR1 and CDR2 are MNHEY and SVGAGI. With 2 bases removed from V and 0 bases from J, the gap between germline ends came to 9 bases. This CDR3 has 15 amino acids. The CDR3 DNA sequence: TGTGCCAGCAGTTACGGGGGGAGGAGCACAGATACGCAGTATTTT. It specifies CASSYGGRSTDTQYF.

This clone was found once. This chain joins TRBV19 and TRBJ2-3; 9 bases are a match to TRBD1. Germline CDR1 LNHDA, CDR2 SQIVND (reference sequence). CDR3 length equals 15 residues. V shed 4 bases and J 3 bases; nucleotides not matched to a gene: 5. The CDR3 region is CASSRRDRETDTQYF. Written as DNA, the CDR3 is TGTGCCAGTAGTAGGAGGGACAGGGAGACAGATACGCAGTATTTT. The full variable domain, its missing parts supplied by reference TRBV19 and TRBJ2-3, is DGGITQSPKYLFRKEGQNVTLSCEQNLNHDAMYWYRQDPGQGLRLIYYSQIVNDFQKGDIAEGYSVSREKKESFPLTVTSAQKNPTAFYLCASSRRDRETDTQYFGPGTRLTVL.

The chain couples TRBV7-3 to TRBJ2-1; TRBD2 is a possible D gene (5 bases). CDR1 is SGHTA and CDR2 is FQGTGA in the germline V gene. This CDR3 has 16 residues. Trimming shortened V by 5 bases and J by 0 bases, and 14 bases separated the two germline ends. CDR3 sequence reads: CASSITKRSSYNEQFF. Written as DNA, the CDR3 is TGTGCCAGCAGCATTACTAAGCGGAGCTCCTACAATGAGCAGTTCTTC.

J is TRBJ2-5 and V is TRBV11-2; D not resolved. Germline-derived CDR1 and CDR2 are SGHAT and FQNNGV. The CDR3 extends over 13 amino acids. V lost 5 bases to trimming and J lost 4 bases, with 11 bases between them. The CDR3 DNA follows: TGTGCCAGCAGCCCTAGGCCACGAGAGACCCAGTACTTC. Protein sequence: CASSPRPRETQYF.

V usage is TRBV7-9 and J usage is TRBJ1-4; perhaps TRBD1 as D (5 bases). In germline, CDR1 is SEHNR, CDR2 FQNEAQ (reference sequence). The ends were cut back, 8 bases at V and 2 bases at J, with 24 bases in the middle. The CDR3 spans 18 residues. Written as DNA, the CDR3 is TGTGCCAGCCACCCCGGACCCGTGGGGCGATGGACTAATGAAAAACTGTTTTTT. Amino acid sequence: CASHPGPVGRWTNEKLFF.

The chain links TRBV4-3 to TRBJ2-1, with no clear D. Germline V lookup: CDR1 LGHNA, CDR2 YSLEER. V was cut by 0 bases and J by 6 bases, with 6 bases left in between. There are 13 residues in the CDR3. The CDR3 loop reads CASSQDILNEQFF. The DNA for the CDR3 is TGCGCCAGCAGCCAAGATATCCTCAATGAGCAGTTCTTC.

The rearrangement joins TRBV18 to TRBJ2-2; 9 bases agree with TRBD1. Trimming removed 5 bases from V and 5 bases from J; junction bases left unmatched: 9. The CDR3 extends over 16 amino acids. Germline assignment: CDR1 KGHSH and CDR2 LQKENI. The CDR3 DNA sequence: TGTGCCAGCTCAACAAATACAGGGGGCGGAACCGGGGAGCTGTTTTTT. The encoded protein is CASSTNTGGGTGELFF.

V is TRBV4-3 and J is TRBJ1-2; 8 bases fit TRBD1. V lost 1 base and J lost 4; bases outside the gene matches: 8. Germline-derived CDR1 and CDR2 are LGHNA and YSLEER. The CDR3 has 16 residues. The CDR3 sequence: CASSQASDRAIYGYTF. Written as DNA, the CDR3 is TGCGCCAGCAGCCAAGCGTCGGACAGGGCGATCTATGGCTACACCTTC.

This clone was seen a single time. The chain joins TRBV5-6 to TRBJ1-1; D is perhaps TRBD1 (5 bases). CDR3 size: 17 residues. Germline V gives CDR1 SGHDT, CDR2 YYEEEE. With 4 bases removed from V and 0 bases from J, the gap between germline ends came to 19 bases. The CDR3 DNA sequence: TGTGCCAGCAGCCCGTACCCTCAGGGTCCGGTGAACACTGAAGCTTTCTTT. Its protein is CASSPYPQGPVNTEAFF.

The chain links TRBV6-2 or TRBV6-3 to TRBJ1-3; no firm D call. The CDR3 runs 15 residues. Germline CDR1 is MNHEY and CDR2 is SVGEGT. Trimming pared 5 bases from V and 0 bases from J, leaving 11 bases between. DNA for the CDR3: TGTGCCAGCAGTCGACAACAGAGCTCTGGAAACACCATATATTTT. Amino acid sequence: CASSRQQSSGNTIYF.

V and J are TRBV27 and TRBJ1-5, with TRBD1 as a possible D gene (6 bases). Looked up from germline, CDR1 is MNHEY and CDR2 is SMNVEV (reference sequence). Trimming removed 4 bases at V and 3 bases at J, with 13 bases between. The CDR3 is 15 residues long. CDR3 region: CASSSSTGNNQPQHF. DNA for the CDR3: TGTGCCAGCAGTTCCTCAACAGGGAACAATCAGCCCCAGCATTTT.